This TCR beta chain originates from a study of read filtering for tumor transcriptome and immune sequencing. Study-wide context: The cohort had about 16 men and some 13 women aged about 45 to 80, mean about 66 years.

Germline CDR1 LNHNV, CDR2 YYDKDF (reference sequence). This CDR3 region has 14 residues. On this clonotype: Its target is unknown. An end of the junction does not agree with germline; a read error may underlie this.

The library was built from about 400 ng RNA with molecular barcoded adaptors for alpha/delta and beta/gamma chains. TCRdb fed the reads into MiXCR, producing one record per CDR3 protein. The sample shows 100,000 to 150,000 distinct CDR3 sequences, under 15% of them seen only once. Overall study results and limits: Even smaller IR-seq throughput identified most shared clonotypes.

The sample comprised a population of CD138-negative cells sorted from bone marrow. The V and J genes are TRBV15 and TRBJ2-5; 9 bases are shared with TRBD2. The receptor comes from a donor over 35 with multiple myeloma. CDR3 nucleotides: TGTGCCGCCAGTTATCAAGGACTAGCGGAGACCCAGTACTTC. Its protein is CAASYQGLAETQYF.